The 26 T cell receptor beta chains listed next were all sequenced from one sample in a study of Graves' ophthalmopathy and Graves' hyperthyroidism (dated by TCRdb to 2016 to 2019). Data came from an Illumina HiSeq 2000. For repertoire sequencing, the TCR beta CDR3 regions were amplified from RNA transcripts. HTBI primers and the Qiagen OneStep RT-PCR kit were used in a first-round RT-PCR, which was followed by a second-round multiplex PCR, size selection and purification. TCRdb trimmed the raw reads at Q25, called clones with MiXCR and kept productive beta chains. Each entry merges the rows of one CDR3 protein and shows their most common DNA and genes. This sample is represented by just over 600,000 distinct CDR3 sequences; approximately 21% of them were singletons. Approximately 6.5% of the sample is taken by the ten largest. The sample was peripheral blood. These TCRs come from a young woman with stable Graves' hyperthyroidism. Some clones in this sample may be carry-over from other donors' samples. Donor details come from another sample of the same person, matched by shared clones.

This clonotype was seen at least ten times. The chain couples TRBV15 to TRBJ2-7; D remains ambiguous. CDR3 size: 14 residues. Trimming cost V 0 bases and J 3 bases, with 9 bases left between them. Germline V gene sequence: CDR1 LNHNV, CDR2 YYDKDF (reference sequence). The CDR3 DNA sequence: TGTGCCACCAGCAGAGAAGCTGGGGACTACGAGCAGTACTTC. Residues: CATSREAGDYEQYF.

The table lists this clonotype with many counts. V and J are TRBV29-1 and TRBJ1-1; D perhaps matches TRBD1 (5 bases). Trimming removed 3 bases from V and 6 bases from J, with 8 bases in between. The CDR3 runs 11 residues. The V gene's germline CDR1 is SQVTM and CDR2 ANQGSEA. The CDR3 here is CSVEGVPEAFF. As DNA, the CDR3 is TGCAGCGTTGAGGGGGTCCCTGAAGCTTTCTTT.

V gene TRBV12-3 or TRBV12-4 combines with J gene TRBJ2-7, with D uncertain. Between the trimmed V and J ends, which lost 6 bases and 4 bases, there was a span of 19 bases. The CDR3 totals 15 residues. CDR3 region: CASSSPDRGLYEQYF. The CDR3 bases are TGTGCCAGCAGCTCCCCCGACCGTGGGTTGTACGAGCAGTACTTC.

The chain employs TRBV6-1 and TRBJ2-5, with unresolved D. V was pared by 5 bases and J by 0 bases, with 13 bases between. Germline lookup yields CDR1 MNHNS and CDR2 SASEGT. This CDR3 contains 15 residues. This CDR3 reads CASSKNLQNQETQYF. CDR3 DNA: TGTGCCAGCAGTAAAAACTTACAGAACCAAGAGACCCAGTACTTC.

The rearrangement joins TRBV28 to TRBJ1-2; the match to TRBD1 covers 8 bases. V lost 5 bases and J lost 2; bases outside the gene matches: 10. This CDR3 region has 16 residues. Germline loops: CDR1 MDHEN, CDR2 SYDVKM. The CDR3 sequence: CASSTLRTGTNYGYTF. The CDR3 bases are TGTGCCAGCAGTACCCTTCGGACAGGGACAAACTATGGCTACACCTTC.

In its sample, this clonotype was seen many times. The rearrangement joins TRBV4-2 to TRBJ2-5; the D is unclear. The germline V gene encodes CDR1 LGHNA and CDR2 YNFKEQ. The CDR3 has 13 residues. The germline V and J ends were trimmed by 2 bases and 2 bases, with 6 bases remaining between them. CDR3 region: CASSQTTQETQYF. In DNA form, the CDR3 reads TGTGCCAGCAGCCAAACTACTCAAGAGACCCAGTACTTC.

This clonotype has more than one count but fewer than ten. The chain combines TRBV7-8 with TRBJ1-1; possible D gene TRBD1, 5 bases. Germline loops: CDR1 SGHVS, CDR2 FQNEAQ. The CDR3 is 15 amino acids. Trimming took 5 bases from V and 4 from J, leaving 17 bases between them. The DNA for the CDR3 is TGTGCCAGCAGCCCTTGGGAGCAGGGATTCACTGAAGCTTTCTTT. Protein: CASSPWEQGFTEAFF.

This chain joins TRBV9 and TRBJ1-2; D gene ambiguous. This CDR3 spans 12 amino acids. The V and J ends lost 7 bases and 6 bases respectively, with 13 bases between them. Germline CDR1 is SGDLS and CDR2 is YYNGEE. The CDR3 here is CASRTADHGYTF. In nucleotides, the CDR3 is TGTGCCAGCCGGACGGCGGACCATGGCTACACCTTC.

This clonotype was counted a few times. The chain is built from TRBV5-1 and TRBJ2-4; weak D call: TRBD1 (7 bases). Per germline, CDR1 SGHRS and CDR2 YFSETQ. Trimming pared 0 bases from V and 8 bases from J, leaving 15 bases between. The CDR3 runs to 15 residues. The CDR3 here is CASSLVGGGLDIQYF. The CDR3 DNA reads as TGCGCCAGCAGCTTGGTTGGAGGGGGCTTAGACATTCAGTACTTC.

Here the CDR3 DNA reads TGTGCCAGCATCCACGACGGTCAATCCTACGAGCAGTACTTC. Protein product: CASIHDGQSYEQYF. This rearrangement joins TRBV6-1 to TRBJ2-7; D unresolved. The ends were cut back, 7 bases at V and 1 base at J, with 14 bases in the middle. The CDR3 spans 14 residues. Germline V gene sequence: CDR1 MNHNS, CDR2 SASEGT.

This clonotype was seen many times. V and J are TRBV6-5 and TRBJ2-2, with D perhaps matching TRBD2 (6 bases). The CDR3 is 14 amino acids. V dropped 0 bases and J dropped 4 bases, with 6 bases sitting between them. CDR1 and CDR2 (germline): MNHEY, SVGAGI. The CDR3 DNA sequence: TGTGCCAGCAGTTACTCGACTAGCACCGGGGAGCTGTTTTTT. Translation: CASSYSTSTGELFF.

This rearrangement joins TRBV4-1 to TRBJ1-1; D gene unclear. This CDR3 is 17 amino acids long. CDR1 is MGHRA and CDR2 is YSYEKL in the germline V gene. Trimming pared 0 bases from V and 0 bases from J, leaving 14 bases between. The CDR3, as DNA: TGCGCCAGCAGCCAAGACTTTTGGAAGACCGTGAACACTGAAGCTTTCTTT. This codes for CASSQDFWKTVNTEAFF.

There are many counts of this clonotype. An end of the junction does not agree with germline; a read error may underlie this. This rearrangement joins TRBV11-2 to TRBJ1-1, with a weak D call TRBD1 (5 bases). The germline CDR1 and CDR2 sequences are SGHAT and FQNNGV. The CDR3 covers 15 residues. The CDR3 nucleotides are TGTGCCAGCAGCCTAGAGGTGGGGGTGAGGACTGAAGCTTTCTTT. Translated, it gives CASSLEVGVRTEAFF.

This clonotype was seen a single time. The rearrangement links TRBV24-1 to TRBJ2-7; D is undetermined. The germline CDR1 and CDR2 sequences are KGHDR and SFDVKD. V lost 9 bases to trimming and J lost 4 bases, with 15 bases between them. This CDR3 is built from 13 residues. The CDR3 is CATSSDGGYEQYF. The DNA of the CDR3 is TGTGCCACCTCATCGGACGGCGGTTACGAGCAGTACTTC.

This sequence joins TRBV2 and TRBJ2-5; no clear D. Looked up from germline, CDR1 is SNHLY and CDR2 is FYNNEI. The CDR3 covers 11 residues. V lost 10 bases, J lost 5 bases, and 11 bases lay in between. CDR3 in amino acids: CAIPGGETQYF. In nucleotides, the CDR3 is TGTGCCATCCCTGGTGGGGAGACCCAGTACTTC.

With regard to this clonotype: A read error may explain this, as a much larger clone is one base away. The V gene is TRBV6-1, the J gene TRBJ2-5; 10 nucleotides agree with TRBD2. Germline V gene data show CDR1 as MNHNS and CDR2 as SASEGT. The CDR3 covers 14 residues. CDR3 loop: CSTLAAAGGETQYF. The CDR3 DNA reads TGTTCCACCCTCGCGGCAGCGGGAGGGGAGACCCAGTACTTC.

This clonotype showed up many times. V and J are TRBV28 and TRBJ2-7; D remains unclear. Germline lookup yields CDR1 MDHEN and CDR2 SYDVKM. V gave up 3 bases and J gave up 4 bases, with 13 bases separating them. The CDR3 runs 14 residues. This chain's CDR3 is CASSFSQLEYEQYF. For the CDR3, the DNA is TGTGCCAGCAGTTTCTCCCAGCTTGAATACGAGCAGTACTTC.

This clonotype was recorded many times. DNA of the CDR3: TGTGCCAGCAGTGCGGACCGGAACACTGAAGCTTTCTTT. The encoded protein is CASSADRNTEAFF. This chain connects TRBV2 to TRBJ1-1; D is ambiguous. With 4 bases removed from V and 1 base from J, the gap between germline ends came to 7 bases. In germline, CDR1 is SNHLY, CDR2 FYNNEI. The CDR3 totals 13 residues.

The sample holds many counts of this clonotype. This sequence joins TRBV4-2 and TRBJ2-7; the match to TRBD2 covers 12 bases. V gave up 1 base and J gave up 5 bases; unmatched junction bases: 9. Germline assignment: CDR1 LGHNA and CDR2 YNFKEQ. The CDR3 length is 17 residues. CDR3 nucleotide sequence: TGTGCCAGCAGCCAAGCTACTAGCGGGAGGACGTTTAACGAGCAGTACTTC. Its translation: CASSQATSGRTFNEQYF.

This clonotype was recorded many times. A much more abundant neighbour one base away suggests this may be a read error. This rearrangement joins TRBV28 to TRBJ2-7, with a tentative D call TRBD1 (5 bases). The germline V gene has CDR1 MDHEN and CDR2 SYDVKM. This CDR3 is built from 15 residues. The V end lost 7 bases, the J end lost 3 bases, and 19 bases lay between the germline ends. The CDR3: CASKASETALYEQYF. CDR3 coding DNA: TGTGCCAGCAAGGCCTCCGAGACAGCTCTCTACGAGCAGTACTTC.

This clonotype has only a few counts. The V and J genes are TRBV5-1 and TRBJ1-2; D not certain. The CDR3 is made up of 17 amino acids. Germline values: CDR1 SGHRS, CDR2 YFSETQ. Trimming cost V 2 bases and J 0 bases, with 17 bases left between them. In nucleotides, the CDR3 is TGCGCCAGCAGCTTTACGGCAGCAACCCCTACTAACTATGGCTACACCTTC. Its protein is CASSFTAATPTNYGYTF.

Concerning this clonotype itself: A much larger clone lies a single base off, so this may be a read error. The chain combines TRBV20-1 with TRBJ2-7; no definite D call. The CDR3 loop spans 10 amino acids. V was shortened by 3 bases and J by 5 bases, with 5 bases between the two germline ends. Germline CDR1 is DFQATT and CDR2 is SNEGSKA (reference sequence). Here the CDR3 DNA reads TGCAGTGCTAGCTGGGACGAGCAGTACTTC. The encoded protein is CSASWDEQYF.

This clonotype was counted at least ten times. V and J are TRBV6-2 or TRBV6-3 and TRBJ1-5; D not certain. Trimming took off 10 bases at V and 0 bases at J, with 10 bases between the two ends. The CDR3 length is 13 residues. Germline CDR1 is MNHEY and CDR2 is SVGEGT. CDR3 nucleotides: TGTGCCACCACCAGCTATAGCAATCAGCCCCAGCATTTT. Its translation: CATTSYSNQPQHF.

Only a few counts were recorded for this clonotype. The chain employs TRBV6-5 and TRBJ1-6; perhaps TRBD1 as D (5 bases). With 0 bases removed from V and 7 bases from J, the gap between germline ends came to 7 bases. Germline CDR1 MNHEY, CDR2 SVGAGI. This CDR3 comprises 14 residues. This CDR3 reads CASSYSRENSPLHF. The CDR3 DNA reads TGTGCCAGCAGTTACTCCAGGGAAAATTCACCCCTCCACTTT.

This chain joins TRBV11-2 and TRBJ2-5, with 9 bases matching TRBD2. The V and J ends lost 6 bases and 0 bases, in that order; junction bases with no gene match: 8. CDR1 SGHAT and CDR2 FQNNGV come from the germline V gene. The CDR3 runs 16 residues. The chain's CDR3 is CASRIAGALHQETQYF. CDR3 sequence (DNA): TGTGCCAGCAGGATAGCGGGGGCCCTACACCAAGAGACCCAGTACTTC. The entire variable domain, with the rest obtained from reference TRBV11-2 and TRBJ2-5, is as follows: EAGVAQSPRYKIIEKRQSVAFWCNPISGHATLYWYQQILGQGPKLLIQFQNNGVVDDSQLPKDRFSAERLKGVDSTLKIQPAKLEDSAVYLCASRIAGALHQETQYFGPGTRLLVL.

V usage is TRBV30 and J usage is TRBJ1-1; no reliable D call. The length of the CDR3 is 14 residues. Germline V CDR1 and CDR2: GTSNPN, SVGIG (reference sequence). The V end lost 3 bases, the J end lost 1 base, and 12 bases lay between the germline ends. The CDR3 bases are TGTGCCTGGAGACGCTCCTCGGGGAACACTGAAGCTTTCTTT. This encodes CAWRRSSGNTEAFF.